The 30 T cell receptor beta chains below were found in one sample sequenced in a study of cytomegalovirus exposure and HLA in healthy donors. It was with 60 Vbeta and 13 Jbeta primers that the PCR ran. Some clones are missing from TCRdb's copy, which holds only in-frame ones; the method was immunoSEQ multiplex PCR. This table holds about 200,000 clones, roughly 77% found once. The sample consisted of PBMCs. The receptor set was obtained from a man aged 40-49 years in good health and CMV-seropositive.

The chain links TRBV4-3 to TRBJ2-7; the D gene is possibly TRBD2 (5 bases). This CDR3 is built from 14 residues. Trimming stripped 5 bases from V and 4 bases from J, with 15 bases between. Looked up from germline, CDR1 is LGHNA and CDR2 is YSLEER. The CDR3 region is CASSSSPGGYEQYF. The CDR3, as DNA: TGCGCCAGCAGCTCCTCCCCGGGCGGGTACGAGCAGTACTTC.

The V gene is TRBV21-1, the J gene TRBJ2-5; the D call in the table, TRBD2, was not verified against the DNA. TRBV21-1 is deemed a pseudogene. This CDR3 has 14 residues. The chain's CDR3 is CASAQHGIRETQYF. For the CDR3, the DNA is TGTGCCAGCGCACAGCACGGGATTCGAGAGACCCAGTACTTC.

This clone was recorded a few times. The rearrangement joins TRBV19 to TRBJ1-1; D gene ambiguous. This CDR3 comprises 16 residues. Trimming pared 2 bases from V and 0 bases from J, leaving 13 bases between. Germline V gene data show CDR1 as LNHDA and CDR2 as SQIVND (reference sequence). CDR3: CASSIQERTMNTEAFF. CDR3 DNA: TGTGCCAGTAGTATACAGGAAAGAACGATGAACACTGAAGCTTTCTTT.

This sequence joins TRBV2 and TRBJ1-4; unclear D gene. The V and J ends lost 4 bases and 4 bases respectively, with 7 bases between them. This CDR3 has 13 residues. Germline CDR1 SNHLY, CDR2 FYNNEI. The DNA for the CDR3 is TGTGCCAGCAGTGCGGCGGTTAATGAAAAACTGTTTTTT. Translation: CASSAAVNEKLFF. Combining the CDR3 with reference TRBV2 and TRBJ1-4 gives the whole variable domain EPEVTQTPSHQVTQMGQEVILRCVPISNHLYFYWYRQILGQKVEFLVSFYNNEISEKSEIFDDQFSVERPDGSNFTLKIRSTKLEDSAMYFCASSAAVNEKLFFGSGTQLSVL.

The genes are TRBV19 and TRBJ1-4; perhaps TRBD1 as D (5 bases). This CDR3 comprises 17 residues. V was shortened by 6 bases and J by 0 bases, with 17 bases between the two germline ends. Germline V gene lookup returns CDR1 LNHDA and CDR2 SQIVND (reference sequence). CDR3 loop: CASSRQVDSATNEKLFF. As DNA, the CDR3 is TGTGCCAGTAGCCGTCAAGTCGACAGCGCAACTAATGAAAAACTGTTTTTT.

The chain has TRBV9 and TRBJ2-6; 12 bases agree with TRBD1. Germline trimming cut 2 bases from V and 3 bases from J; bases unmatched to any gene: 6. The germline V gene has CDR1 SGDLS and CDR2 YYNGEE. The length of the CDR3 is 18 residues. The CDR3 sequence: CASSVGGTGGFGANVLTF. Written as DNA, the CDR3 is TGTGCCAGCAGCGTTGGGGGGACAGGGGGCTTTGGGGCCAACGTCCTGACTTTC.

The chain links TRBV30 to TRBJ2-7; D possibly corresponds to TRBD2 (5 bases). Germline V gene sequence: CDR1 GTSNPN, CDR2 SVGIG (reference sequence). This CDR3 is 13 amino acids long. V lost 1 base to trimming and J lost 2 bases, with 9 bases between them. The CDR3 nucleotides are TGTGCCTGGAGTGGGCTAGCACCCTACGAGCAGTACTTC. Residues: CAWSGLAPYEQYF.

This clone was counted only a few times. This chain uses TRBV6-5 with TRBJ1-5; D call uncertain. Germline CDR1 and CDR2: MNHEY and SVGAGI. This CDR3 spans 12 amino acids. With 10 bases removed from V and 2 bases from J, the gap between germline ends came to 9 bases. The CDR3 nucleotides read TGTGCCATCCCCGGGGGCAATCAGCCCCAGCATTTT. Its protein is CAIPGGNQPQHF.

This sequence joins TRBV5-1 and TRBJ2-1, with 7 bases lining up with TRBD1. The V and J ends lost 0 bases and 5 bases, in that order; junction bases with no gene match: 11. This CDR3 has 17 amino acids. Germline V gene data show CDR1 as SGHRS and CDR2 as YFSETQ. Written as DNA, the CDR3 is TGCGCCAGCAGCTTGGAAGGGGGCAGCTTAAATGACAATGAGCAGTTCTTC. Translation: CASSLEGGSLNDNEQFF.

The V and J genes are TRBV10-3 and TRBJ1-5; 7 nucleotides line up with TRBD1. Germline V gene data show CDR1 as ENHRY and CDR2 as SYGVKD. This CDR3 is built from 14 residues. J gave up 6 bases and V 0 bases, and 2 bases lay outside the gene matches. The CDR3 DNA reads as TGTGCCATCAGTGAGTCGAGGGGGCCTCAGCCCCAGCATTTT. The encoded protein is CAISESRGPQPQHF.

The CDR3 region has the DNA TGTGCCAGCACCCCTCCGACTAGCGGTAATACAGATACGCAGTATTTT. Amino acids: CASTPPTSGNTDTQYF. The chain employs TRBV28 and TRBJ2-3; 9 nucleotides line up with TRBD2. CDR1 and CDR2 from the germline V gene are MDHEN and SYDVKM. Trimming at V came to 7 bases and at J to 3 bases, leaving 11 bases not matched to a gene. The CDR3 totals 16 residues.

This chain joins TRBV7-9 and TRBJ1-1; 8 nucleotides match TRBD1. This CDR3 spans 15 amino acids. V shed 5 bases and J 1 base; nucleotides not matched to a gene: 6. Germline-derived CDR1 and CDR2 are SEHNR and FQNEAQ (reference sequence). CDR3 DNA: TGTGCCAGCAGCCCGCTGACAGGGGAGAACACTGAAGCTTTCTTT. This translates into CASSPLTGENTEAFF.

This chain links TRBV28 with TRBJ2-7; TRBD2 agrees at 13 bases. CDR1 is MDHEN, CDR2 SYDVKM, per germline. CDR3 length: 17 residues. The trim removed 6 bases at V and 5 bases at J, leaving 13 bases unmatched. This CDR3 is CASSSRTSGRVGHEQYF. The CDR3 DNA reads as TGTGCCAGCAGCTCCAGGACTAGCGGGAGAGTGGGGCACGAGCAGTACTTC. Drawing the rest from reference TRBV28 and TRBJ2-7, the complete variable domain is DVKVTQSSRYLVKRTGEKVFLECVQDMDHENMFWYRQDPGLGLRLIYFSYDVKMKEKGDIPEGYSVSREKKERFSLILESASTNQTSMYLCASSSRTSGRVGHEQYFGPGTRLTVT.

CDR3: CASSLPRTANTGELFF. The CDR3 DNA sequence: TGTGCCAGCAGCTTGCCCAGGACAGCGAACACCGGGGAGCTGTTTTTT. This chain uses TRBV5-4 with TRBJ2-2; a weak D match, TRBD1 (6 bases). Germline CDR1 and CDR2: SGHNT and YYREEE (reference sequence). The CDR3 covers 16 residues. V lost 1 base to trimming and J lost 0 bases, with 10 bases between them.

V and J are TRBV5-1 and TRBJ1-2; D unresolved. Germline assignment: CDR1 SGHRS and CDR2 YFSETQ. The germline V and J ends were trimmed by 0 bases and 2 bases, with 8 bases remaining between them. The CDR3 is 14 amino acids. CDR3 DNA sequence: TGCGCCAGCAGCTTGGATCCAGAAAACTATGGCTACACCTTC. Its protein product is CASSLDPENYGYTF. Variable domain in full (rest from reference TRBV5-1 and TRBJ1-2): KAGVTQTPRYLIKTRGQQVTLSCSPISGHRSVSWYQQTPGQGLQFLFEYFSETQRNKGNFPGRFSGRQFSNSRSEMNVSTLELGDSALYLCASSLDPENYGYTFGSGTRLTVV.

The chain uses TRBV2 and TRBJ1-1; D might be TRBD1 (5 bases). Trimming cost V 7 bases and J 5 bases, with 14 bases left between them. CDR1 is SNHLY, CDR2 FYNNEI, per germline. This CDR3 region has 13 residues. The CDR3 loop is CASNSAGQTEAFF. The CDR3 DNA sequence: TGTGCCAGCAATTCGGCAGGGCAAACTGAAGCTTTCTTT.

The chain recombines TRBV6-1 with TRBJ2-1; a weak D match, TRBD2 (6 bases). The V gene lost 5 bases and the J gene lost 12 bases, with 11 bases spanning the gap. The germline CDR1 and CDR2 sequences are MNHNS and SASEGT. The CDR3 consists of 11 residues. The CDR3 loop is CASSRHGGQFF. In DNA, the CDR3 is TGTGCCAGCAGTCGACACGGGGGGCAGTTCTTC.

The CDR3 region has the DNA TGTGCCAGTAGGGTACCCGCCTCCGGAGCTAACTATGGCTACACCTTC. This translates into CASRVPASGANYGYTF. This rearrangement joins TRBV19 to TRBJ1-2; D is uncertain. The CDR3 contains 16 residues. Trimming removed 6 bases at V and 0 bases at J, with 17 bases between. Germline CDR1 LNHDA, CDR2 SQIVND (reference sequence).

The J gene is TRBJ2-2, the V gene TRBV5-1, with 13 bases identical to TRBD2. Germline trimming cut 4 bases from V and 5 bases from J; bases unmatched to any gene: 8. This CDR3 region has 17 residues. CDR1 is SGHRS, CDR2 YFSETQ, per germline. CDR3 sequence reads: CASSGTSGGAGTGELFF. Here the CDR3 DNA reads TGCGCCAGCAGCGGCACTAGCGGGGGGGCCGGGACCGGGGAGCTGTTTTTT.

The chain recombines TRBV15 with TRBJ1-1; TRBD1 matches at 7 bases. This CDR3 is built from 15 residues. The trim removed 3 bases at V and 1 base at J, leaving 5 bases unmatched. CDR1 is LNHNV and CDR2 is YYDKDF in the germline V gene (reference sequence). The DNA of the CDR3 is TGTGCCACCAGCAGCCCCGGGACAGAGAACACTGAAGCTTTCTTT. Encoded protein: CATSSPGTENTEAFF.

The chain carries TRBV7-8 and TRBJ2-3, with TRBD2 matching over 9 bases. Germline-derived CDR1 and CDR2 are SGHVS and FQNEAQ. The CDR3 covers 14 residues. After removal of 5 bases from V and 4 bases from J, the junction contained 4 bases not matched to a gene. The CDR3 DNA reads TGTGCCAGCAGCATCGGGACTAGCCCAGATACGCAGTATTTT. This translates into CASSIGTSPDTQYF.

This CDR3 is CSVDRGGDYEQYF. The DNA of the CDR3 is TGCAGCGTTGACCGAGGGGGAGACTACGAGCAGTACTTC. This chain joins TRBV29-1 and TRBJ2-7, with a tentative D call TRBD1 (6 bases). The CDR3 runs to 13 residues. Trimming took off 3 bases at V and 3 bases at J, with 12 bases between the two ends. Per germline, CDR1 SQVTM and CDR2 ANQGSEA.

This clone appeared a few times. This rearrangement joins TRBV5-1 to TRBJ2-1; 9 positions agree with TRBD2. Unmatched junction bases numbered 7, after V lost 0 bases and J lost 9 bases. Per the germline V gene, CDR1 is SGHRS and CDR2 is YFSETQ. The CDR3 sequence is 15 residues long. The CDR3 nucleotides are TGCGCCAGCAGCTTGGGGGGGACTAGCACGGCTGAGCAGTTCTTC. Translation: CASSLGGTSTAEQFF.

The chain employs TRBV19 and TRBJ1-3; unclear D gene. The CDR3 contains 13 residues. The V and J ends lost 3 bases and 6 bases respectively, with 9 bases between them. The germline gives CDR1 LNHDA, CDR2 SQIVND (reference sequence). The chain's CDR3 is CASSISGENTIYF. CDR3 DNA: TGTGCCAGTAGTATCTCAGGCGAAAACACCATATATTTT.

The rearrangement uses TRBV7-9 and TRBJ2-7, with D perhaps TRBD1 (6 bases). Germline V gene data show CDR1 as SEHNR and CDR2 as FQNEAQ (reference sequence). With 6 bases removed from V and 2 bases from J, the gap between germline ends came to 20 bases. The CDR3 has 16 amino acids. The CDR3 sequence: CASSFPRGKGAYEQYF. In DNA form, the CDR3 reads TGTGCCAGCAGTTTTCCCAGGGGAAAGGGGGCCTACGAGCAGTACTTC. Full variable domain (rest looked up from reference TRBV7-9 and TRBJ2-7): DTGVSQNPRHKITKRGQNVTFRCDPISEHNRLYWYRQTLGQGPEFLTYFQNEAQLEKSRLLSDRFSAERPKGSFSTLEIQRTEQGDSAMYLCASSFPRGKGAYEQYFGPGTRLTVT.

CDR3 residues: CASSLAGGGQGEKLFF. The CDR3 region has the DNA TGCGCCAGCAGCTTGGCCGGAGGGGGACAGGGTGAAAAACTGTTTTTT. The chain is built from TRBV5-1 and TRBJ1-4, with TRBD1 matching over 9 bases. Germline V gene data show CDR1 as SGHRS and CDR2 as YFSETQ. J gave up 7 bases and V 0 bases, and 7 bases lay outside the gene matches. This CDR3 has 16 amino acids.

This chain links TRBV19 with TRBJ2-2; D is unclear. Deletions cut 5 bases from V and 6 bases from J, with 13 bases between. This CDR3 is 14 amino acids long. Germline V CDR1 and CDR2: LNHDA, SQIVND (reference sequence). CDR3 in amino acids: CASSRERLAGELFF. CDR3 DNA sequence: TGTGCCAGTAGTCGAGAGAGGTTAGCCGGGGAGCTGTTTTTT.

This chain joins TRBV5-1 and TRBJ2-1; a possible D gene is TRBD2 (6 bases). CDR3 size: 15 residues. Germline CDR1 reads SGHRS; CDR2 reads YFSETQ. The V gene lost 1 base and the J gene lost 3 bases, with 11 bases spanning the gap. CDR3 residues: CASSLTLGGYNEQFF. DNA for the CDR3: TGCGCCAGCAGCTTGACACTGGGGGGCTACAATGAGCAGTTCTTC.

This chain links TRBV15 with TRBJ1-3; 10 nucleotides align to TRBD1. V was clipped by 2 bases and J by 0 bases; unmatched bases: 4. This CDR3 region has 17 residues. From germline, CDR1 is LNHNV and CDR2 YYDKDF (reference sequence). The CDR3 coding sequence is TGTGCCACCAGCAGACCCGGGACAGGGGCCTCTGGAAACACCATATATTTT. Translating gives CATSRPGTGASGNTIYF.

The rearrangement joins TRBV5-4 to TRBJ2-7; 9 bases map to TRBD2. The V gene end was trimmed by 4 bases and the J gene end by 4 bases; junction bases not matched to a gene: 6. The V gene's germline CDR1 is SGHNT and CDR2 YYREEE (reference sequence). There are 14 residues in the CDR3. CDR3 coding DNA: TGTGCCAGCAGCCGGGGGCTAGCGGGGTACGAGCAGTACTTC. Translation gives CASSRGLAGYEQYF.